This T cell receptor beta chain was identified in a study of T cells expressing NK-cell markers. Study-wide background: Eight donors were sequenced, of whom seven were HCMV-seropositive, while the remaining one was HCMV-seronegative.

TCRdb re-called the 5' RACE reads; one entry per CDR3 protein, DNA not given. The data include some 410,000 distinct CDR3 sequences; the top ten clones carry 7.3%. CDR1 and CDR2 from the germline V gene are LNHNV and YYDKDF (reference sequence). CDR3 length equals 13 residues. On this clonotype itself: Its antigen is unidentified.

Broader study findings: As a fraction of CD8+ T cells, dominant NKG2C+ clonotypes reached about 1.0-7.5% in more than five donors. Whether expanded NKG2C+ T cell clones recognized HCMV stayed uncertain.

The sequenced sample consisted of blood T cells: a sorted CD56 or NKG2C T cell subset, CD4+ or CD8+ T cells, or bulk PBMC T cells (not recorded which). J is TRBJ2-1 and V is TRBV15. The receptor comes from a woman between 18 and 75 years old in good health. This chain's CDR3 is CATKGDSYNEQFF.